Shown below are 12 T cell receptor beta chains from a single sample sequenced in a study of T-cell memory formation after mild COVID-19. One entry per CDR3 protein results from TCRdb running MiXCR on the 5' RACE reads. The repertoire has around 500,000 distinct CDR3 sequences, around a sixth of them found once; the top ten carry over 9%. The source material was PBMCs or a T cell subset sorted from them (not recorded which). The receptors here all came from an adult woman who had mild COVID-19 (a few samples of this study predate the infection). Cell type and time point are not known.

The chain uses TRBV3-1 and TRBJ2-5, with D maybe TRBD1 (5 bases). The V and J ends lost 2 bases and 4 bases respectively, with 14 bases between them. Germline V gene sequence: CDR1 LGHDT, CDR2 YNNKEL (reference sequence). The CDR3 contains 15 residues. The CDR3 nucleotides are TGTGCCAGCAGCCAACAGGGTCCGGGTGTAGAGACCCAGTACTTC. It codes for CASSQQGPGVETQYF.

The chain uses TRBV4-1 and TRBJ1-2, with D uncertain. CDR1 and CDR2 from the germline V gene are MGHRA and YSYEKL. Deletions cut 3 bases from V and 4 bases from J, with 18 bases between. The CDR3 is 16 amino acids. CDR3: CASSQDEISGGYGYTF. CDR3 DNA: TGCGCCAGCAGCCAGGATGAGATATCCGGCGGCTATGGCTACACCTTC.

The chain recombines TRBV12-3 or TRBV12-4 with TRBJ2-7; D uncertain. The CDR3 spans 15 residues. Trimming removed 0 bases at V and 2 bases at J, with 11 bases between. The CDR3 DNA follows: TGTGCCAGCAGTTTAGCGAAGGGTCTGGCCTACGAGCAGTACTTC. Residues: CASSLAKGLAYEQYF.

The table lists this clonotype with a few counts. V usage is TRBV2 and J usage is TRBJ2-2, with a tentative D call TRBD2 (5 bases). V was shortened by 4 bases and J by 7 bases, with 19 bases between the two germline ends. The CDR3 has 16 residues. From germline, CDR1 is SNHLY and CDR2 FYNNEI. As DNA, the CDR3 is TGTGCCAGCAGTGGGGAGACCCACCTCACGATCGGGGAGCTGTTTTTT. It yields the protein CASSGETHLTIGELFF.

Only a few counts were recorded for this clonotype. The chain joins TRBV3-1 to TRBJ2-7; the D gene is possibly TRBD1 (5 bases). Trimming pared 1 base from V and 5 bases from J, leaving 12 bases between. CDR3 length: 14 residues. Per germline, CDR1 LGHDT and CDR2 YNNKEL (reference sequence). DNA for the CDR3: TGTGCCAGCAGCCAAGCGGGCAGGGCCCACGAGCAGTACTTC. This codes for CASSQAGRAHEQYF.

This clonotype was picked up a small number of times. This chain joins TRBV25-1 and TRBJ2-3; 8 positions agree with TRBD2. Looked up from germline, CDR1 is MGHDK and CDR2 is SYGVNS. The CDR3 is made up of 16 amino acids. The V and J ends lost 4 bases and 5 bases, in that order; junction bases with no gene match: 11. The CDR3 nucleotides read TGTGCCAGCAGTGTCAGAGGACTAGCCGTGGGAGATACGCAGTATTTT. The encoded protein is CASSVRGLAVGDTQYF.

V usage is TRBV19 and J usage is TRBJ2-7; 10 bases are shared with TRBD2. Germline CDR1 LNHDA, CDR2 SQIVND (reference sequence). CDR3 length: 14 residues. Losses at the gene ends were 5 bases for V and 6 bases for J; bases not matched to a gene: 7. CDR3 residues: CASSASGSIGEQYF. In DNA, the CDR3 is TGTGCCAGTAGTGCTAGCGGGAGTATCGGCGAGCAGTACTTC.

This chain joins TRBV7-2 and TRBJ1-2, with no clear D. The CDR3 extends over 14 amino acids. The germline CDR1 and CDR2 sequences are SGHTA and FQGNSA. V lost 1 base and J lost 4, with 10 bases in between. The CDR3 bases are TGTGCCAGCAGCTTAGGGACCCTGAGCTATGGCTACACCTTC. This gives the protein CASSLGTLSYGYTF. Supplemented by reference TRBV7-2 and TRBJ1-2, the full variable domain reads GAGVSQSPSNKVTEKGKDVELRCDPISGHTALYWYRQSLGQGLEFLIYFQGNSAPDKSGLPSDRFSAERTGGSVSTLTIQRTQQEDSAVYLCASSLGTLSYGYTFGSGTRLTVV.

Only a few counts were recorded for this clonotype. V and J are TRBV20-1 and TRBJ2-7; 13 bases match TRBD2. This CDR3 contains 14 residues. V gave up 3 bases and J gave up 2 bases; unmatched junction bases: 1. Germline CDR1 DFQATT, CDR2 SNEGSKA (reference sequence). In nucleotides, the CDR3 is TGCAGTGCTAGCGGGACTAGCGGGACCTACGAGCAGTACTTC. It yields the protein CSASGTSGTYEQYF.

This clonotype was seen many times. The chain employs TRBV7-3 and TRBJ1-2; 7 bases align to TRBD1. Trimming cost V 4 bases and J 7 bases; bases outside gene matches: 6. The germline CDR1 and CDR2 sequences are SGHTA and FQGTGA. The CDR3 is made up of 13 amino acids. This CDR3 reads CASSSSQGVGYTF. CDR3 DNA sequence: TGTGCCAGCAGCTCATCTCAGGGGGTTGGCTACACCTTC.

V is TRBV15 and J is TRBJ2-3; TRBD2 matches 12 bases. The CDR3 totals 17 residues. J lost 2 bases, V lost 5 bases, and 8 bases had no gene match. Germline CDR1 and CDR2: LNHNV and YYDKDF (reference sequence). CDR3 sequence reads: CATSLRTSGAFTDTQYF. The CDR3, as DNA: TGTGCCACCAGCCTCAGGACTAGCGGGGCTTTCACAGATACGCAGTATTTT.

This clonotype was picked up many times. The chain carries TRBV5-1 and TRBJ2-2; D not certain. Germline values: CDR1 SGHRS, CDR2 YFSETQ. This CDR3 contains 16 residues. Trimming removed 2 bases from V and 0 bases from J, with 11 bases in between. The CDR3 coding sequence is TGCGCCAGCAGCTTAGACACAAGGTCGAACACCGGGGAGCTGTTTTTT. Its translation is CASSLDTRSNTGELFF.